The present T cell receptor (beta chain) was sequenced within a study of shared clonotypes between healthy human individuals. Both subsets, CD45RA+ naive and CD45RA-negative memory, were split from the CD4+ cells. TCRdb keeps only in-frame clones here, not all; method: immunoSEQ multiplex PCR. The sample lists some 2.3 million clones, approximately 95% seen once, with under 0.45% in the top ten. The CDR3 consists of 14 residues. V lost 7 bases to trimming and J lost 4 bases; unmatched junction nucleotides: 7. Per germline, CDR1 LNHDA and CDR2 SQIVND (reference sequence). This clonotype originated in a man between 18 and 35 years old in good health. Some clones in this sample may be carry-over from other donors' samples. The source material was naive CD4+ T cells from PBMCs. Subset denoted: CD45RA+ positively selected. V usage is TRBV19 and J usage is TRBJ2-3, with TRBD1 matching 8 bases. The CDR3 spells CASMSRGRPDTQYF. For the CDR3, the DNA is TGTGCCAGTATGAGCAGGGGGCGCCCAGATACGCAGTATTTT.